This T cell receptor (beta chain) is drawn from a study of blood T cell repertoires in COVID-19. Study context: The study drew acute and convalescent COVID-19 samples from the United States, Italy and Spain.

This CDR3 is built from 15 residues. Unmatched junction bases numbered 9, after V lost 0 bases and J lost 6 bases. CDR1 and CDR2 from the germline V gene are GTSNPN and SVGIG (reference sequence). In the authors' methods: Amplification from reference gene primers served as the basis for estimated nucleated cell counts. The assay was immunoSEQ multiplex PCR, and TCRdb's table has in-frame clones only and misses some. V and J calls and clone size are given by that table; D and trimming were obtained from the DNA. The sample yields 130,000 or so clones, more than 70% seen once. The sample comprised peripheral blood. This clonotype was sampled from a human donor in a cohort sampled during active COVID-19. This chain joins TRBV30 and TRBJ1-1; 8 nucleotides align to TRBD1. CDR3 DNA: TGTGCCTGGAGTGTCGACAGGGGCAGCTCGGCTGAAGCTTTCTTT. Protein sequence: CAWSVDRGSSAEAFF.